This entry features one T cell receptor (beta chain) sequence. These data are taken from a study of OX40 agonist ivuxolimab in advanced cancers. The overall study: In this trial design, patients received ivuxolimab intravenously at 0.01 to 10 mg/kg every 2 weeks. Hepatocellular carcinoma, melanoma, renal cell or head and neck cancer was diagnosed in the dose-escalation patients. Partial responses, seen in three patients, involved one hepatocellular carcinoma and two cutaneous melanomas.

The CDR3 is made up of 15 amino acids. J gave up 7 bases and V 0 bases, and 5 bases lay outside the gene matches. The germline CDR1 and CDR2 sequences are SGHRS and YFSETQ. Sampled blood was obtained at baseline, cycle 4 day 1, and cycle 7 day 1. The data were produced by immunoSEQ multiplex PCR, yet TCRdb's version contains in-frame clones alone and is incomplete. The sample shows roughly 99,000 clones, 80% to 95% of them seen only once. This clonotype was obtained from an adult with an advanced solid tumor such as melanoma, head and neck, liver or kidney cancer. J is TRBJ1-2 and V is TRBV5-1; 11 positions match TRBD1. The specimen was CD4+ or CD8+ T cells sorted from blood, collected in a trial of the OX40 agonist ivuxolimab. The chain's CDR3 is CASSLAGQGATGYTF. The CDR3 bases are TGCGCCAGCAGCTTGGCCGGACAGGGGGCGACTGGCTACACCTTC.